The clone carrying this T cell receptor (beta chain) was observed at least ten times. The data were taken from a study of neurological immune-mediated disorders. The CDR3 consists of 13 residues. Between the trimmed V and J ends, which lost 0 bases and 6 bases, there was a span of 9 bases. Germline V gene sequence: CDR1 DFQATT, CDR2 SNEGSKA (reference sequence). One entry per CDR3 protein results from TCRdb running MiXCR on the 5' RACE reads. The sample records about 79,000 distinct CDR3 sequences, 13% to 15% being singletons. The sequenced sample was PBMCs. This clonotype was obtained from a woman between 45 and 60 years old in good health. J is TRBJ1-5 and V is TRBV20-1; D gene unclear. CDR3 region: CSAREYGGQPQHF. The CDR3, as DNA: TGCAGTGCTAGAGAGTATGGCGGTCAGCCCCAGCATTTT.